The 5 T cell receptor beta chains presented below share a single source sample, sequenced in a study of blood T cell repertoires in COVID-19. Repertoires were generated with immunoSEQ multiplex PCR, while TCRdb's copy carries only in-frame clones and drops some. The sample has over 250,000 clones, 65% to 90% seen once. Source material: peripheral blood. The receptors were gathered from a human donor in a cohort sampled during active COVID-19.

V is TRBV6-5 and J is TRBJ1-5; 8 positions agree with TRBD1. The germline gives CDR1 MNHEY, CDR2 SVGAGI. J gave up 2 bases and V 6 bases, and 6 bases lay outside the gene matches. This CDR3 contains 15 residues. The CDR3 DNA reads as TGTGCCAGCAGAACCGGACAGGGAGGCAATCAGCCCCAGCATTTT. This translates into CASRTGQGGNQPQHF.

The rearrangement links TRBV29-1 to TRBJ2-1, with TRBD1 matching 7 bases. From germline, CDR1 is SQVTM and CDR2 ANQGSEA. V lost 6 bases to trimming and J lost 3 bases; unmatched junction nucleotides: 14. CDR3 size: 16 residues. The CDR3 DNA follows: TGCAGCGTCAGACTGGGGACAGCCAACGACTACAATGAGCAGTTCTTC. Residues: CSVRLGTANDYNEQFF.

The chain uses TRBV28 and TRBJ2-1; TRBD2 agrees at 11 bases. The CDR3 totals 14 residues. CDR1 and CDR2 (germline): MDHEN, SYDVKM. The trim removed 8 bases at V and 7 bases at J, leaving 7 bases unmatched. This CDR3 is CASYSGRAVNEQFF. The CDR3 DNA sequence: TGTGCCAGCTATAGCGGGAGGGCCGTGAATGAGCAGTTCTTC.

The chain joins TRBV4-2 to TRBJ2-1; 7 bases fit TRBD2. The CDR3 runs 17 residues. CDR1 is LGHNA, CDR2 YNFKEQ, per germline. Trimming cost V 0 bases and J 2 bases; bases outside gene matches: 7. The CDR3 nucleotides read TGTGCCAGCAGCCAAGAAGCCTCCGGGACTACCTACAATGAGCAGTTCTTC. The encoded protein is CASSQEASGTTYNEQFF.

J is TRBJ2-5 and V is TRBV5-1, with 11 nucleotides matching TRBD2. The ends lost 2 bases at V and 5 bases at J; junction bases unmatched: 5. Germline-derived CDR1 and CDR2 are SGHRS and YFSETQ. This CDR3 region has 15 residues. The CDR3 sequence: CASSFSGRAEETQYF. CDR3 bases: TGCGCCAGCAGCTTTAGCGGGAGGGCGGAGGAGACCCAGTACTTC.